This T cell receptor (beta chain) was sequenced during a study of graft-versus-host responses after intestinal transplantation (dated by TCRdb to about 2021). With respect to the entire study: The transplants that recipients got were multivisceral, liver-intestinal, or isolated intestinal. All recipients received anti-thymocyte globulin induction followed by maintenance tacrolimus and steroids for about three years. After intestinal transplantation, graft-versus-host and host-versus-graft alloreactive T cell clones were followed in the graft, circulation and bone marrow using bulk TCR-beta CDR3 sequencing. To identify alloreactive clones, pre-transplant mixed lymphocyte reaction products were sequenced and compared with unstimulated pre-transplant donor and recipient T cells. The cohort enrolled about two dozen intestinal transplant recipients, one of whom was a retransplant, and a few patients without pretransplant specimens were excluded. A peak of at least 4% donor T cells among recipient peripheral blood mononuclear cells was the definition used for donor T cell macrochimerism. Rather than being sequenced by the commercial service, samples from three later patients were sequenced in-house on an Illumina MiSeq and processed with MiXCR.

Overall study outcomes, separate from this receptor: GvH clones were found in recipient bone marrow, and some of the GvH clones appeared earlier in ileal mucosa or blood, which is consistent with an intestinal mucosal origin. High GvH to HvG T cell clonal ratios were observed in the allografts of patients with donor T cell macrochimerism. Conclusions were limited by the relatively low number and heterogeneity of intestinal transplant patients. Peak levels of circulating GvH clones were associated with declines in HvG clones early after transplant.

The time point label for this specimen denotes: cells obtained before transplantation from donor or recipient. CD3+CD4+ and CD3+CD8+ populations were FACS-sorted from unstimulated pre-transplant donor and recipient cells taken from spleen or lymph nodes. Preparation of the library involved the immunoSEQ multiplex PCR assay. In most patients, genomic DNA was isolated using the Qiagen DNeasy Blood and Tissue Kit and sent frozen to Adaptive Biotechnologies for TCR sequencing. High-throughput TCR-beta CDR3 sequencing of genomic DNA from most patients was performed by Adaptive Biotechnologies. As for the original processing: TCR sequencing data for some 19 patients were retrieved from Adaptive's ImmunoSEQ software; three other patients were processed with MiXCR and VDJtools. To correct CD4 versus CD8 sorting errors, any sequence found in both subsets at a frequency ratio below 5:1 was removed. CDR3 nucleotide sequences shared by donor and recipient were removed because the origin of these sequences could not be assigned. At least 2-fold expansion over unstimulated cells and a minimum CFSE-low frequency of 0.002% (template counts) or 0.001% (read counts) were required for clones to be classified as alloreactive. Clones were considered mappable if detected in sequenced pre-transplant spleen, lymph node, or MLR CFSE-low populations of the donor or recipient. Cumulative frequency of alloreactive clones was calculated as a percentage of all sequences weighted by copy number. The clones in this table, taken by TCRdb from immuneACCESS, are in-frame only. Not every clone is retained; where verified, under half of the shortfall comes from an unresolved V gene, and the cause of the rest is unknown. V, J and clone size are those of that table, while D and trimming were read from the DNA. The sample profile shows 78,000 or so clones; around 87% of them were found once. Under 9.5% of the sample lies in the top ten.

Taken from the germline V gene (reference sequence), the CDR1 and CDR2 loops are SGHNT and YYREEE. The CDR3 covers 15 residues, taking in both the cysteine and the phenylalanine. CDR3 DNA is the only sequence kept; it has 45 bases, read in frame from the first base. The germline ends are 10 bases apart after V is trimmed by 0 bases and J by 3 bases. Of note for this clone: The clone's antigen remains unknown. The input lacks base qualities; no much larger clone sits a single base away.

The sequenced sample was unstimulated CD8+ T cells sorted from spleen or lymph node cells, obtained before transplant. The source is a human donor who was the organ donor for an intestinal transplant. The chain is made from TRBV5-4 and TRBJ2-1; TRBD2 is possibly the D segment (6 matching bases). The CDR3 reads as follows: CASSLGREFYNEQFF. In nucleotides, the sequence is TGTGCCAGCAGCTTGGGGAGGGAATTCTACAATGAGCAGTTCTTC.